The rows below give T cell receptor beta chains drawn from one sample of a study of T cell changes during pregnancy in multiple sclerosis. The table came from immunoSEQ multiplex PCR; TCRdb's copy has only in-frame clones and leaves some out. The sample carries about 110,000 clones, roughly nine tenths recorded once. The sample here was peripheral blood, taken before pregnancy. The receptors come from a female donor with multiple sclerosis, enrolled in a pregnancy study. Both conserved end residues are part of each CDR3. D genes are given only for firm matches. Where a row states a size, it is once, few, many or the class of an expanded clone; other rows omit it.

cdr3_aa,cdr3_nt,d_call,j_call,v_call,clone_size
CASRAQGNQPQHF,TGTGCCAGCAGGGCACAGGGTAATCAGCCCCAGCATTTT,NA,TRBJ1-5,TRBV6-5,NA
CASSPGLASGEQFF,TGTGCCAGCAGCCCGGGACTAGCATCGGGTGAGCAGTTCTTC,TRBD2,TRBJ2-1,TRBV5-4,once
CASSFVRNYEQYF,TGTGCCAGCAGTTTTGTCAGAAACTACGAGCAGTACTTC,NA,TRBJ2-7,TRBV6-6,once
CASSQEGRLTVATGELFF,TGTGCCAGCAGCCAAGAGGGGAGACTAACGGTGGCCACCGGGGAGCTGTTTTTT,NA,TRBJ2-2,TRBV4-2,NA
CASPRGSEQFF,TGTGCCAGCCCACGGGGGAGTGAGCAGTTCTTC,NA,TRBJ2-1,TRBV6-1,NA
CASSGTDSSTDTQYF,TGTGCCAGTAGTGGAACAGATTCTAGCACAGATACGCAGTATTTT,NA,TRBJ2-3,TRBV19,NA
CASSYSPTGNTEAFF,TGTGCCAGCAGTTACTCCCCCACTGGGAACACTGAAGCTTTCTTT,NA,TRBJ1-1,TRBV6-6,once
CASSLTSGSYEQYF,TGTGCCAGCAGCTTAACTAGCGGCTCCTACGAGCAGTACTTC,TRBD2,TRBJ2-7,TRBV9,once
CSASRGTSGKGETQYF,TGCAGCGCCTCCAGGGGGACTAGCGGGAAAGGGGAGACCCAGTACTTC,TRBD2,TRBJ2-5,TRBV29-1,once
CAGSLGDRPFHQETQYF,TGTGCCGGCAGCTTGGGGGACAGGCCTTTTCACCAAGAGACCCAGTACTTC,TRBD1,TRBJ2-5,TRBV7-2,NA
CASRTLDSGANVLTF,TGTGCCAGTAGAACCTTAGATTCTGGGGCCAACGTCCTGACTTTC,NA,TRBJ2-6,TRBV19,NA
CASSLFSGSLEQYF,TGTGCCAGCAGTTTATTCTCAGGGTCACTCGAGCAGTACTTC,NA,TRBJ2-7,TRBV27,NA
CASSLLGGGTDTQYF,TGTGCCAGCAGTTTATTGGGGGGAGGCACAGATACGCAGTATTTT,NA,TRBJ2-3,TRBV6-5,NA
CASSVRTGTGINEQFF,TGTGCCAGCAGCGTAAGGACAGGGACGGGGATAAATGAGCAGTTCTTC,TRBD1,TRBJ2-1,TRBV9,NA
CASSQVMGDSYPPLHF,TGCGCCAGCAGCCAAGTAATGGGGGACTCTTATCCACCCCTCCACTTT,NA,TRBJ1-6,TRBV4-1,NA
CAWSVLRAGELFF,TGTGCCTGGAGTGTACTCCGGGCCGGGGAGCTGTTTTTT,NA,TRBJ2-2,TRBV30,NA
CASSESAGSLDGYTF,TGCGCCAGCAGTGAGTCGGCAGGGTCACTGGATGGCTACACCTTC,NA,TRBJ1-2,TRBV10-2,NA
CASSLFQGGSSPLHF,TGTGCCAGCAGCTTATTCCAGGGTGGTAGTTCACCCCTCCACTTT,NA,TRBJ1-6,TRBV7-8,few
CASNLLPTGLDLGGNTIYF,TGTGCCAGCAACTTACTTCCGACAGGATTAGATCTTGGTGGAAACACCATATATTTT,NA,TRBJ1-3,TRBV7-2,NA
CSVEGTSGGAGSTDTQYF,TGCAGCGTTGAAGGGACTAGCGGGGGGGCCGGTAGCACAGATACGCAGTATTTT,TRBD2,TRBJ2-3,TRBV29-1,NA
CASSPWVAGAGETQYF,TGTGCCAGTAGCCCGTGGGTAGCGGGGGCGGGAGAGACCCAGTACTTC,TRBD2,TRBJ2-5,TRBV19,NA
CASSEGTALDEQYF,TGTGCCAGCAGTGAAGGGACAGCCCTTGACGAGCAGTACTTC,NA,TRBJ2-7,TRBV6-1,once
CASSYGTGEGYTF,TGTGCCAGCAGTTACGGGACAGGGGAAGGCTACACCTTC,TRBD1,TRBJ1-2,TRBV6-5,NA
CASSPPLPHTDTQYF,TGTGCCAGCTCACCCCCCCTCCCACACACAGATACGCAGTATTTT,NA,TRBJ2-3,TRBV18,NA
CASSYSWGQSTGELFF,TGTGCCAGCAGTTACTCGTGGGGACAGAGTACCGGGGAGCTGTTTTTT,TRBD1,TRBJ2-2,TRBV6-6,NA
CASSQGTGIAKNIQYF,TGTGCCAGCTCACAAGGGACAGGGATAGCCAAAAACATTCAGTACTTC,TRBD1,TRBJ2-4,TRBV18,NA
CASSLGGITDTQYF,TGTGCCAGCAGCTTAGGGGGCATCACAGATACGCAGTATTTT,NA,TRBJ2-3,TRBV7-9,NA
CASGQGGEQFF,TGTGCCAGCGGACAGGGCGGGGAGCAGTTCTTC,TRBD1,TRBJ2-1,TRBV5-4,NA
CASSVGSASYTGELFF,TGTGCCAGCAGCGTAGGAAGCGCTAGTTACACCGGGGAGCTGTTTTTT,NA,TRBJ2-2,TRBV9,NA
CASSSRTSGRGYNEQFF,TGTGCCAGCAGCTCTAGGACTAGCGGGAGGGGGTACAATGAGCAGTTCTTC,TRBD2,TRBJ2-1,TRBV7-9,NA
CASVRTSTDTQYF,TGTGCCAGCGTACGAACTAGCACAGATACGCAGTATTTT,NA,TRBJ2-3,TRBV25-1,NA
CASSLGLAAHNEQFF,TGTGCCAGCAGCTTAGGACTAGCGGCACACAATGAGCAGTTCTTC,TRBD2,TRBJ2-1,TRBV5-6,once
CAISRQASYEQYF,TGTGCCATCAGCCGACAGGCCTCCTACGAGCAGTACTTC,NA,TRBJ2-7,TRBV10-3,NA
CASSFSGAGQGAWEQYF,TGTGCCAGCAGTTTCAGCGGAGCGGGACAGGGGGCGTGGGAGCAGTACTTC,TRBD1,TRBJ2-7,TRBV28,NA
CASSLDSLNYGYTF,TGTGCCAGCAGCTTGGACAGTTTAAACTATGGCTACACCTTC,NA,TRBJ1-2,TRBV5-5,NA
CASSLMVAAGNTIYF,TGTGCCAGCAGCTTAATGGTCGCGGCAGGAAACACCATATATTTT,NA,TRBJ1-3,TRBV13,NA
CASTLPGLAGAGELFF,TGTGCCAGCACTTTGCCGGGACTAGCGGGAGCCGGGGAGCTGTTTTTT,TRBD2,TRBJ2-2,TRBV7-9,NA
CASSWGAGELFF,TGTGCCAGCAGTTGGGGGGCCGGGGAGCTGTTTTTT,NA,TRBJ2-2,TRBV27,NA
CATTARTGPYNEQFF,TGTGCCACCACCGCCCGGACAGGCCCCTACAATGAGCAGTTCTTC,TRBD1,TRBJ2-1,TRBV15,NA
CASSTRPGQGVYTF,TGTGCCAGCAGCACCCGACCGGGACAGGGGGTTTACACCTTC,TRBD1,TRBJ1-2,TRBV7-2,NA